This entry lists 27 T cell receptor beta chains sequenced from one sample in a study of T cell changes during pregnancy in multiple sclerosis. Sequencing used immunoSEQ multiplex PCR; TCRdb keeps in-frame clones, though not all of them. The sample consists of tens of thousands of clones, over 90% of them appearing once. The sequencing used peripheral blood, collected in the third trimester of pregnancy. The receptors shown here come from a female donor with multiple sclerosis, enrolled in a pregnancy study.

The chain combines TRBV27 with TRBJ2-7; D perhaps matches TRBD2 (5 bases). The germline V and J ends were trimmed by 2 bases and 0 bases, with 11 bases remaining between them. The V gene's germline CDR1 is MNHEY and CDR2 SMNVEV (reference sequence). The length of the CDR3 is 15 residues. CDR3 in DNA: TGTGCCAGCAGTTTACGGGGAAGTCCCTCCTACGAGCAGTACTTC. Amino acids: CASSLRGSPSYEQYF.

This sequence joins TRBV5-6 and TRBJ1-5; 7 nucleotides agree with TRBD1. Losses at the gene ends were 0 bases for V and 3 bases for J; bases not matched to a gene: 6. Germline V gives CDR1 SGHDT, CDR2 YYEEEE. The CDR3 runs 16 residues. The CDR3 loop is CASSLAQGSDNQPQHF. CDR3 sequence (DNA): TGTGCCAGCAGCTTGGCACAGGGGTCCGACAATCAGCCCCAGCATTTT. The full variable domain, completed using reference TRBV5-6 and TRBJ1-5, is DAGVTQSPTHLIKTRGQQVTLRCSPKSGHDTVSWYQQALGQGPQFIFQYYEEEERQRGNFPDRFSGHQFPNYSSELNVNALLLGDSALYLCASSLAQGSDNQPQHFGDGTRLSIL.

The CDR3 DNA sequence: TGTGCCAGTAGTGTGCTAGTGGGCTCTGGGGCCAACGTCCTGACTTTC. Amino acids: CASSVLVGSGANVLTF. The J gene is TRBJ2-6, the V gene TRBV19; D gene uncertain. The CDR3 runs 16 residues. Trimming pared 5 bases from V and 0 bases from J, leaving 11 bases between. Germline V gene data show CDR1 as LNHDA and CDR2 as SQIVND (reference sequence).

The rearrangement joins TRBV19 to TRBJ1-1; the match to TRBD1 covers 8 bases. In germline, CDR1 is LNHDA, CDR2 SQIVND (reference sequence). The CDR3 covers 14 residues. The V and J ends lost 4 bases and 4 bases, in that order; junction bases with no gene match: 5. The CDR3: CASSTGTGRTEAFF. The CDR3 DNA sequence: TGTGCCAGTAGTACCGGGACAGGACGCACTGAAGCTTTCTTT.

This chain connects TRBV5-4 to TRBJ2-7; tentative D call: TRBD2 (6 bases). Between the trimmed V and J ends, which lost 1 base and 2 bases, there was a span of 7 bases. Per the germline V gene, CDR1 is SGHNT and CDR2 is YYREEE (reference sequence). This CDR3 is 13 amino acids long. The CDR3, as DNA: TGTGCCAGCAGCTTGTGGGGGGCCTACGAGCAGTACTTC. It yields the protein CASSLWGAYEQYF.

The count of this clone is one. The V and J genes are TRBV19 and TRBJ2-2; a possible D gene is TRBD2 (6 bases). The CDR3 totals 16 residues. Looked up from germline, CDR1 is LNHDA and CDR2 is SQIVND (reference sequence). V was trimmed by 3 bases and J by 3 bases, leaving 14 bases between them. The CDR3 loop is CASSIMGGRDTGELFF. Written as DNA, the CDR3 is TGTGCCAGTAGTATTATGGGAGGTCGAGACACCGGGGAGCTGTTTTTT. Combining the CDR3 with reference TRBV19 and TRBJ2-2 gives the whole variable domain DGGITQSPKYLFRKEGQNVTLSCEQNLNHDAMYWYRQDPGQGLRLIYYSQIVNDFQKGDIAEGYSVSREKKESFPLTVTSAQKNPTAFYLCASSIMGGRDTGELFFGEGSRLTVL.

This chain connects TRBV4-1 to TRBJ1-3, with 7 bases that match TRBD1. V lost 2 bases and J lost 7; bases outside the gene matches: 14. The germline V gene has CDR1 MGHRA and CDR2 YSYEKL. This CDR3 has 17 residues. DNA for the CDR3: TGCGCCAGCAGCCAATTATCGTACAGGGGCGCGCGTAACACCATATATTTT. Its translation: CASSQLSYRGARNTIYF.

The J gene is TRBJ2-6, the V gene TRBV7-6; TRBD1 might be the D (6 bases). The CDR3 has 20 amino acids. The V end was cut by 3 bases, the J end by 0 bases, with 21 bases between. Germline V lookup: CDR1 SGHVS, CDR2 FNYEAQ. CDR3 sequence: CASSLRQEHYSPSGANVLTF. DNA of the CDR3: TGTGCCAGCAGCTTGAGACAGGAACATTACTCGCCCTCTGGGGCCAACGTCCTGACTTTC.

This chain joins TRBV4-2 and TRBJ1-1, with D perhaps matching TRBD1 (5 bases). V was clipped by 2 bases and J by 7 bases, with 11 bases between them. The germline CDR1 and CDR2 sequences are LGHNA and YNFKEQ. The CDR3 sequence is 13 residues long. CDR3 sequence: CASSQRQYYEAFF. The DNA for the CDR3 is TGTGCCAGCAGCCAAAGACAGTACTATGAAGCTTTCTTT.

The chain joins TRBV7-6 to TRBJ2-7, with 9 bases matching TRBD2. V dropped 0 bases and J dropped 2; count of bases not matched to a gene: 11. The CDR3 runs to 18 residues. The V gene's germline CDR1 is SGHVS and CDR2 FNYEAQ. CDR3 sequence: CASSLAPQGASGAYEQYF. As DNA, the CDR3 is TGTGCCAGCAGCTTAGCGCCCCAAGGGGCTAGCGGGGCCTACGAGCAGTACTTC.

The rearrangement links TRBV28 to TRBJ1-2, with 8 bases aligning to TRBD1. There are 15 residues in the CDR3. Germline lookup yields CDR1 MDHEN and CDR2 SYDVKM. Unmatched junction bases numbered 10, after V lost 7 bases and J lost 3 bases. This CDR3 reads CASIVPGQEYYGYTF. CDR3 nucleotides: TGTGCCAGCATCGTTCCGGGACAGGAATACTATGGCTACACCTTC.

This chain connects TRBV25-1 to TRBJ2-5, with 9 bases that match TRBD1. The V and J ends lost 5 bases and 4 bases, in that order; junction bases with no gene match: 11. The length of the CDR3 is 16 residues. The germline gives CDR1 MGHDK, CDR2 SYGVNS. CDR3 in DNA: TGTGCCAGCAGTCCCACAGGGGGCGCTGAGGGAGAGACCCAGTACTTC. Its protein product is CASSPTGGAEGETQYF.

The rearrangement links TRBV19 to TRBJ2-2; 7 positions match TRBD1. Unmatched junction bases numbered 13, after V lost 5 bases and J lost 4 bases. Germline-derived CDR1 and CDR2 are LNHDA and SQIVND (reference sequence). The CDR3 sequence is 17 residues long. CDR3 coding DNA: TGTGCCAGTAGTGCCCCCGGGACAGCGTTCTCCACCGGGGAGCTGTTTTTT. It codes for CASSAPGTAFSTGELFF.

The rearrangement uses TRBV19 and TRBJ1-5; 12 bases agree with TRBD1. CDR3 length: 16 amino acids. Germline V gene data show CDR1 as LNHDA and CDR2 as SQIVND (reference sequence). V was pared by 9 bases and J by 1 base, with 7 bases of the junction left unmatched. The CDR3 region is CASRDRGPWSNQPQHF. For the CDR3, the DNA is TGTGCCAGCCGGGACAGGGGGCCTTGGAGCAATCAGCCCCAGCATTTT.

The DNA for the CDR3 is TGTGCCAGCAGCGTAGCTGTGAGTGAGCAGTTCTTC. The encoded protein is CASSVAVSEQFF. The chain combines TRBV9 with TRBJ2-1; D is undetermined. This CDR3 has 12 amino acids. The germline V and J ends were trimmed by 0 bases and 9 bases, with 7 bases remaining between them. The germline CDR1 and CDR2 sequences are SGDLS and YYNGEE.

The chain joins TRBV6-1 to TRBJ1-3; 9 nucleotides agree with TRBD1. Per germline, CDR1 MNHNS and CDR2 SASEGT. The CDR3 loop spans 17 amino acids. V was clipped by 3 bases and J by 0 bases; unmatched bases: 6. CDR3 coding DNA: TGTGCCAGCAGTGAGGGGACAGGGCCACTCTCTGGAAACACCATATATTTT. It is translated as CASSEGTGPLSGNTIYF.

This chain links TRBV18 with TRBJ1-4; possible D gene TRBD1, 5 bases. Germline V CDR1 and CDR2: KGHSH, LQKENI. The CDR3 loop spans 14 amino acids. The germline V and J ends were trimmed by 5 bases and 7 bases, with 14 bases remaining between them. CDR3 residues: CASSATAGGEKLFF. In DNA form, the CDR3 reads TGTGCCAGCTCAGCGACAGCCGGCGGTGAAAAACTGTTTTTT.

The rearrangement links TRBV11-2 to TRBJ2-7, with 8 bases aligning to TRBD2. The CDR3 has 15 residues. The germline CDR1 and CDR2 sequences are SGHAT and FQNNGV. The ends lost 3 bases at V and 5 bases at J; junction bases unmatched: 9. Here the CDR3 reads CASSLEAGALHEQYF. As DNA, the CDR3 is TGTGCCAGCAGCTTGGAAGCGGGAGCGCTCCACGAGCAGTACTTC.

This sequence joins TRBV11-2 and TRBJ2-1; 10 positions agree with TRBD1. CDR3 length: 18 residues. With 1 base clipped from V and 2 bases from J, the junction kept 8 bases outside the gene matches. In germline, CDR1 is SGHAT, CDR2 FQNNGV. In DNA form, the CDR3 reads TGTGCCAGCAGCTTAGGAGTCCGGGACAGGGGAACCTACAATGAGCAGTTCTTC. It codes for CASSLGVRDRGTYNEQFF. Full variable domain (outside the CDR3, taken from reference TRBV11-2 and TRBJ2-1): EAGVAQSPRYKIIEKRQSVAFWCNPISGHATLYWYQQILGQGPKLLIQFQNNGVVDDSQLPKDRFSAERLKGVDSTLKIQPAKLEDSAVYLCASSLGVRDRGTYNEQFFGPGTRLTVL.

The V call is TRBV5-4, the J call TRBJ2-7; 10 bases are a match to TRBD1. The V and J ends lost 7 bases and 1 base, in that order; junction bases with no gene match: 8. The CDR3 runs to 15 residues. Per the germline V gene, CDR1 is SGHNT and CDR2 is YYREEE (reference sequence). CDR3 residues: CASGGDRGSSYEQYF. The CDR3 DNA is TGTGCCAGCGGGGGGGACAGGGGAAGTTCCTACGAGCAGTACTTC.

The chain employs TRBV7-8 and TRBJ2-4; 11 nucleotides match TRBD2. There are 16 residues in the CDR3. Trimming at V came to 5 bases and at J to 2 bases, leaving 5 bases not matched to a gene. Germline V CDR1 and CDR2: SGHVS, FQNEAQ. The chain's CDR3 is CASSPGTSGSKNIQYF. The CDR3 coding sequence is TGTGCCAGCAGCCCCGGGACTAGCGGATCCAAAAACATTCAGTACTTC.

The chain has TRBV7-7 and TRBJ2-7, with TRBD1 identical over 9 bases. In germline, CDR1 is SSHAT, CDR2 FNYEAQ (reference sequence). The length of the CDR3 is 13 residues. Trimming took 5 bases from V and 6 from J; bases not matched to a gene: 5. The CDR3 bases are TGTGCCAGCAGCATGGGACAGGGTGGCGAGCAGTACTTC. Translated: CASSMGQGGEQYF.

V usage is TRBV28 and J usage is TRBJ1-2, with D possibly matching TRBD1 (6 bases). This CDR3 contains 12 residues. Germline lookup yields CDR1 MDHEN and CDR2 SYDVKM. V was trimmed by 6 bases and J by 6 bases, leaving 11 bases between them. The CDR3 is CASSLQGHGYTF. As DNA, the CDR3 is TGTGCCAGCAGCTTACAGGGCCATGGCTACACCTTC.

This clone was observed a single time. The chain joins TRBV4-1 to TRBJ1-5; D remains unclear. Trimming removed 0 bases from V and 5 bases from J, with 8 bases in between. This CDR3 has 14 amino acids. Germline V gene lookup returns CDR1 MGHRA and CDR2 YSYEKL. CDR3 protein: CASSQEGGYQPQHF. CDR3 nucleotides: TGCGCCAGCAGCCAAGAAGGAGGGTATCAGCCCCAGCATTTT.

The chain employs TRBV7-3 and TRBJ2-3, with D perhaps TRBD2 (5 bases). CDR3 length: 16 residues. CDR1 is SGHTA and CDR2 is FQGTGA in the germline V gene. V was clipped by 5 bases and J by 0 bases, with 15 bases between them. CDR3 nucleotide sequence: TGTGCCAGCAGCCAGGCCCTACTAGGGAGCACAGATACGCAGTATTTT. Amino acid sequence: CASSQALLGSTDTQYF.

The CDR3 loop is CASSERDTRTQYF. The CDR3 nucleotides read TGTGCCAGCAGTGAACGGGACACACGTACGCAGTATTTT. The chain couples TRBV6-1 to TRBJ2-3, with D perhaps TRBD1 (6 bases). Trimming left V 2 bases short and J 8 bases short, with 11 bases between. This CDR3 comprises 13 residues. CDR1 is MNHNS and CDR2 is SASEGT in the germline V gene.

The chain is built from TRBV7-3 and TRBJ2-3; D not certain. The CDR3 spans 12 residues. V was cut by 4 bases and J by 5 bases, with 7 bases left in between. Germline V gene sequence: CDR1 SGHTA, CDR2 FQGTGA. CDR3 nucleotides: TGTGCCAGCAGCTCCTCAGTAGATACGCAGTATTTT. Its translation is CASSSSVDTQYF.